The rows below give T cell receptor beta chains drawn from one sample of a study of blood T cells in healthy people across ages. Using its own MiXCR run on the 5' RACE reads, TCRdb lists one record per CDR3 protein. The sample yields roughly 720,000 distinct CDR3 sequences, about 48% seen once. Sequences were obtained from blood. The receptor source for this set is an elderly man in good health. Both conserved end residues are part of each CDR3. The D gene is left open where the match is weak. Clone sizes are given selectively: once, few, many, or a class where the clone is expanded.

d_call | j_call | v_call | clone_size | cdr3_aa | cdr3_nt
. | TRBJ1-1 | TRBV25-1 | . | CASSARENTEAFF | TGTGCCAGCAGTGCCCGGGAGAACACTGAAGCTTTCTTT
TRBD1 | TRBJ2-6 | TRBV28 | few | CASSSGQGTSGANVLTF | TGTGCCAGCAGTTCGGGACAGGGGACATCTGGGGCCAACGTCCTGACTTTC
. | TRBJ2-6 | TRBV7-3 | . | CASSLTGGRVGANVLTF | TGTGCCAGCAGCTTAACGGGGGGAAGAGTGGGGGCCAACGTCCTGACTTTC
. | TRBJ2-1 | TRBV20-1 | . | CSAITTTSSYNEQFF | TGCAGTGCTATAACTACGACTAGTTCCTACAATGAGCAGTTCTTC
. | TRBJ1-6 | TRBV18 | . | CASSPSRGDNSPLHF | TGTGCCAGCTCACCATCTCGGGGGGATAATTCACCCCTCCACTTT
. | TRBJ1-6 | TRBV20-1 | few | CSAFPSGRSYNSPLHF | TGCAGTGCTTTCCCCAGCGGGCGCTCCTATAATTCACCCCTCCACTTT
TRBD2 | TRBJ2-1 | TRBV19 | . | CASSIWTSGSSYNEQFF | TGTGCCAGTAGTATCTGGACTAGCGGGTCATCCTACAATGAGCAGTTCTTC
. | TRBJ2-3 | TRBV6-1 | few | CASRTQSGGRLDTQYF | TGTGCCAGCAGAACCCAATCAGGGGGGCGGTTGGATACGCAGTATTTT
TRBD1 | TRBJ2-4 | TRBV11-2 | . | CASSTDRVLGLARIAKNIQYF | TGTGCCAGCTCTACGGACAGGGTTTTAGGTCTAGCGCGTATAGCCAAAAACATTCAGTACTTC
. | TRBJ2-2 | TRBV29-1 | . | CSVEAGESRLGDTGELFF | TGCAGCGTTGAAGCGGGGGAGAGCCGCTTAGGGGACACCGGGGAGCTGTTTTTT
. | TRBJ2-3 | TRBV6-6 | . | CASRGARAAHRYAYF | TGTGCCAGCAGGGGGGCCCGAGCGGCACACAGATACGCGTATTTT
TRBD2 | TRBJ2-1 | TRBV5-1 | few | CASSSSGNSYNEQFF | TGCGCCAGCAGCTCTAGCGGGAATTCCTACAATGAGCAGTTCTTC
TRBD1 | TRBJ2-3 | TRBV29-1 | few | CSALITGGMTDTQYF | TGCAGCGCCCTCATCACAGGGGGTATGACAGATACGCAGTATTTT
TRBD2 | TRBJ2-5 | TRBV20-1 | few | CSAGLAGGGEQYF | TGCAGTGCCGGTTTAGCGGGAGGTGGGGAGCAGTACTTC
. | TRBJ1-2 | TRBV15 | . | CATSRAADPYGYTF | TGTGCCACCAGCAGAGCGGCGGACCCCTATGGCTACACCTTC
TRBD1 | TRBJ2-2 | TRBV28 | many | CATTGQGIPGELFF | TGTGCCACTACGGGACAGGGGATTCCCGGGGAGCTGTTTTTT
. | TRBJ1-2 | TRBV7-2 | . | CASSFGAVGAGYGYTF | TGTGCCAGCAGCTTTGGGGCGGTGGGCGCCGGCTATGGCTACACCTTC
TRBD1 | TRBJ2-5 | TRBV15 | . | CATSRGGQGFKETQYF | TGTGCCACCAGCAGAGGTGGACAGGGGTTTAAGGAGACCCAGTACTTC
TRBD2 | TRBJ2-7 | TRBV20-1 | . | CSARGGGSGKHEQYF | TGCAGTGCTAGAGGAGGGGGTAGCGGGAAACACGAGCAGTACTTC
TRBD2 | TRBJ2-3 | TRBV28 | once | CASSLGLRDAQTSDYTDTQYF | TGTGCCAGCAGTTTGGGGCTCCGGGACGCGCAGACTAGCGACTACACAGATACGCAGTATTTT
TRBD1 | TRBJ2-7 | TRBV10-2 | few | CASRWTGSSYEQYF | TGCGCCAGCAGATGGACAGGGAGCTCCTACGAGCAGTACTTC
. | TRBJ2-4 | TRBV3-1 | . | CASSQDRVQYF | TGTGCCAGCAGCCAAGATCGGGTGCAGTACTTC
. | TRBJ1-3 | TRBV7-2 | . | CASSFGGPGNTIYF | TGTGCCAGCAGCTTTGGGGGACCTGGAAACACCATATATTTT
. | TRBJ2-1 | TRBV10-3 | . | CAISQDSDTQFF | TGTGCCATCAGTCAGGACTCAGATACGCAGTTCTTC
. | TRBJ2-3 | TRBV5-1 | . | CASSLVGAGQDTQYF | TGCGCCAGCAGCTTGGTTGGAGCGGGACAGGATACGCAGTATTTT
. | TRBJ1-4 | TRBV2 | . | CASRQGQEKLFF | TGTGCCAGCAGGCAGGGTCAGGAAAAACTGTTTTTT
TRBD1 | TRBJ2-5 | TRBV13 | . | CASSPSPGQGKETQYF | TGTGCCAGCAGCCCCAGTCCGGGACAGGGCAAAGAGACCCAGTACTTC
. | TRBJ1-3 | TRBV29-1 | . | CSGRDKAPGNTIYF | TGCAGCGGACGGGACAAGGCTCCTGGAAACACCATATATTTT
. | TRBJ2-7 | TRBV4-1 | . | CASSRTEAGAGYEQYF | TGCGCCAGCAGCCGAACCGAGGCGGGGGCCGGGTACGAGCAGTACTTC
TRBD1 | TRBJ2-1 | TRBV5-1 | . | CASSLTGMRGNEQFF | TGCGCCAGCAGCCTGACAGGGATGAGGGGCAATGAGCAGTTCTTC
. | TRBJ2-1 | TRBV29-1 | . | CSVQRAGWYNEQFF | TGCAGCGTTCAACGTGCGGGATGGTACAATGAGCAGTTCTTC
. | TRBJ2-5 | TRBV9 | . | CASSVGPMGQETQYF | TGTGCCAGCAGCGTAGGCCCCATGGGGCAAGAGACCCAGTACTTC
. | TRBJ2-3 | TRBV5-6 | few | CASSFGSGARYAYF | .
TRBD2 | TRBJ2-7 | TRBV7-6 | . | CASSLGPTGGGYEQYF | TGTGCCAGCAGCTTAGGCCCAACGGGAGGTGGATACGAGCAGTACTTC
. | TRBJ2-7 | TRBV10-3 | . | CAISVGREQYF | TGTGCCATCAGTGTTGGACGCGAGCAGTACTTC
. | TRBJ1-5 | TRBV7-2 | . | CASSLAGVVNQPQHF | TGTGCCAGCAGCTTAGCAGGGGTCGTAAATCAGCCCCAGCATTTT
TRBD2 | TRBJ2-3 | TRBV12-3/TRBV12-4 | . | CASSLPGLQADTQYF | TGTGCCAGCAGTCTCCCGGGACTACAGGCAGATACGCAGTATTTT
. | TRBJ2-6 | TRBV12-3/TRBV12-4 | few | CASSLDATSGSGANVLTF | TGTGCCAGCAGTTTAGATGCGACTAGTGGCTCTGGGGCCAACGTCCTGACTTTC
. | TRBJ1-5 | TRBV24-1 | . | CATSDHRDRHSNQPQHF | TGTGCCACCAGTGATCACCGGGACCGACATAGCAATCAGCCCCAGCATTTT
. | TRBJ2-3 | TRBV29-1 | many | CSVTSTDTQYF | TGCAGCGTTACCTCGACAGATACGCAGTATTTT
TRBD2 | TRBJ2-1 | TRBV24-1 | . | CATSGPSGRPEQFF | TGTGCCACCAGTGGACCGAGCGGGAGGCCCGAGCAGTTCTTC
. | TRBJ1-5 | TRBV4-1 | once | CASSQALGANQPQHF | TGCGCCAGCAGCCAAGCCCTAGGCGCCAATCAGCCCCAGCATTTT
TRBD1 | TRBJ2-1 | TRBV6-6 | few | CASTRDREYNEQFF | TGTGCCAGCACCCGGGACAGGGAATATAATGAGCAGTTCTTC
TRBD2 | TRBJ2-3 | TRBV7-8 | . | CASRGGAGGPLSTDTQYF | TGCGCCAGCAGAGGGGGAGCGGGAGGGCCCCTGTCCACAGATACGCAGTATTTT
TRBD1 | TRBJ2-4 | TRBV9 | . | CASSYRGDWDNEQYF | TGTGCCAGCAGCTACAGGGGTGATTGGGACAATGAGCAGTACTTC
TRBD1 | TRBJ2-1 | TRBV20-1 | . | CSAEGTGRLGEQFF | TGCAGTGCTGAGGGGACAGGGCGGTTAGGTGAGCAGTTCTTC
TRBD1 | TRBJ2-5 | TRBV6-5 | . | CASSYRHRGVKTQYF | TGTGCCAGCAGTTACAGGCACAGGGGAGTTAAGACCCAGTACTTC
TRBD2 | TRBJ2-3 | TRBV27 | . | CASSFGRDHRYAYF | TGTGCCAGCAGTTTTGGGAGGGACCACAGATACGCGTATTTT